This TCR beta chain was captured by sequencing in a study of identical twins. Study outcomes and limitations: Because invariant MAIT and iNKT cells could be present, zero-insertion analyses could be partly confounded. With monozygotic twins, out-of-frame TCR alpha sharing exceeded what models estimated. Where beta out-of-frame sequences were concerned, excess twin sharing was weaker.

Every sampled donor was Caucasian and healthy. Using its own MiXCR run on the 5' RACE reads, TCRdb lists one record per CDR3 protein. The table lists some 330,000 distinct CDR3 sequences, around 9.7% of them singletons. In germline, CDR1 is DFQATT, CDR2 SNEGSKA (reference sequence). Trimming cost V 5 bases and J 1 base; bases outside gene matches: 11. The CDR3 loop spans 16 amino acids. This clonotype was found many times. Its specificity is not known. The chain is built from TRBV20-1 and TRBJ1-5; 7 bases fit TRBD1. The receptor was derived from a woman aged 45-59 years in good health. Sample: naive T cells sorted from blood. The CDR3 nucleotides are TGCAGTGCTCTAAGACAGGGAGATGGGAGCAATCAGCCCCAGCATTTT. Translation gives CSALRQGDGSNQPQHF.